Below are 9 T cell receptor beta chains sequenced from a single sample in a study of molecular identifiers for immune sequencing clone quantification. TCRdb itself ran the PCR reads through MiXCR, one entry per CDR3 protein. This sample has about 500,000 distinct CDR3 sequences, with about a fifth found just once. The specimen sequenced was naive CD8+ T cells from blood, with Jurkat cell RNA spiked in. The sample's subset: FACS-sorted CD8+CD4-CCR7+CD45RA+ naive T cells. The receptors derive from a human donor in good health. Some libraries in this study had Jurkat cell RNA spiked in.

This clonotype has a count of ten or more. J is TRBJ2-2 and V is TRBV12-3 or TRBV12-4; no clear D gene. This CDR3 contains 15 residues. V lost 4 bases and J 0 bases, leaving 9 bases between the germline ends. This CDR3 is CASSSIVANTGELFF. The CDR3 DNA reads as TGTGCCAGCAGTTCCATTGTAGCGAACACCGGGGAGCTGTTTTTT.

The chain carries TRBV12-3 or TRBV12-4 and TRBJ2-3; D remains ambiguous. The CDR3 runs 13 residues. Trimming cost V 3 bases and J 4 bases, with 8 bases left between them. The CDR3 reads CASSFAESDTQYF. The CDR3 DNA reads TGTGCCAGCAGTTTTGCTGAGTCAGATACGCAGTATTTT.

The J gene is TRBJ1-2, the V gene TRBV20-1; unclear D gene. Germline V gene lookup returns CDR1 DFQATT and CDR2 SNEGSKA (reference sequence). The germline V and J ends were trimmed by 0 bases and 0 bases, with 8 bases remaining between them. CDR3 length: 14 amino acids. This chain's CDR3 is CSARDVSTNYGYTF. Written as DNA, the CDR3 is TGCAGTGCTAGAGATGTGTCGACTAACTATGGCTACACCTTC.

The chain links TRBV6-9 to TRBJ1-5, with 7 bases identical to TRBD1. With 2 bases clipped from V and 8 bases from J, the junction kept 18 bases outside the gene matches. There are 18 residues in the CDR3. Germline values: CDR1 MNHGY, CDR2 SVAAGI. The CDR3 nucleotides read TGTGCCAGCAGTTATCTAGAACGTCCGACAGGGATAGGGGAGCCCCAGCATTTT. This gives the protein CASSYLERPTGIGEPQHF.

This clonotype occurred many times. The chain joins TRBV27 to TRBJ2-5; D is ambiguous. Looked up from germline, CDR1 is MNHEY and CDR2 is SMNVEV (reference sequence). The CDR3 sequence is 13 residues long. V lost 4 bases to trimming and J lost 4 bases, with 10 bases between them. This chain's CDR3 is CASSSSWAETQYF. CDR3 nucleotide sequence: TGTGCCAGCAGTTCCAGCTGGGCAGAGACCCAGTACTTC.

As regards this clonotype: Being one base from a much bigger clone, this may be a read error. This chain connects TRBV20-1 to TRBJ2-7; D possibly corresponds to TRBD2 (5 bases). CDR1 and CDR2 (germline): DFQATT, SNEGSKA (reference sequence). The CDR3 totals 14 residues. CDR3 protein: CSVRDFGERYEQYF. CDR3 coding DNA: TGCAGTGTTAGAGATTTCGGGGAGAGGTACGAGCAGTACTTC.

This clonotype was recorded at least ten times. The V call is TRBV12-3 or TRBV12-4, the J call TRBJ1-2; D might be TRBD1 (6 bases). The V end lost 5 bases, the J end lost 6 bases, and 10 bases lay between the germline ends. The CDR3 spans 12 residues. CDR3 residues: CASSQGSHGYTF. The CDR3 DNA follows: TGTGCCAGCAGTCAGGGGTCCCATGGCTACACCTTC.

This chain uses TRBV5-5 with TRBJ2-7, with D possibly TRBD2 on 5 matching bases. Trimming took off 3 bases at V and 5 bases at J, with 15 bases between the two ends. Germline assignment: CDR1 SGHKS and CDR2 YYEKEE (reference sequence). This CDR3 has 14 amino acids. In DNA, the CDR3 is TGTGCCAGCAGCTACGCGGGCAGGTCCAACGAGCAGTACTTC. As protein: CASSYAGRSNEQYF.

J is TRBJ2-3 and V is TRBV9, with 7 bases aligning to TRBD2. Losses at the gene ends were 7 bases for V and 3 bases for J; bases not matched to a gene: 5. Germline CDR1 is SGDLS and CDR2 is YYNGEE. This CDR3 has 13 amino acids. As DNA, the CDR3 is TGTGCCAGCCGGGGGGAGTTGACAGATACGCAGTATTTT. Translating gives CASRGELTDTQYF.